This entry lists 16 T cell receptor beta chains sequenced from one sample in a study of Ad26.COV2.S vaccination and SARS-CoV-2 variants. The treatment here: around 19 received Ad26.COV2.S at low or high dose, single or two shots; 5 received placebo; per-sample allocation not given. Sample collection was performed on day 63 after the first vaccine or placebo injection. Sequencing used immunoSEQ multiplex PCR; TCRdb keeps in-frame clones, though not all of them. The sample consists of about 260,000 clones, 87% of them appearing once. Here the sequenced sample was peripheral blood, taken in a trial of Ad26.COV2.S vaccine versus placebo. The receptors shown here come from a person between 18 and 65 years old who received the Ad26.COV2.S COVID-19 vaccine or a placebo.

The rearrangement links TRBV4-2 to TRBJ1-1, with D perhaps TRBD1 (5 bases). The length of the CDR3 is 14 residues. The germline V and J ends were trimmed by 2 bases and 11 bases, with 18 bases remaining between them. Germline V CDR1 and CDR2: LGHNA, YNFKEQ. CDR3 amino acids: CASSQMAGPKGAFF. CDR3 DNA: TGTGCCAGCAGCCAAATGGCAGGACCGAAGGGGGCTTTCTTT.

The CDR3 nucleotides are TGTGCCAGCAGCTTTTCAGGAGTGGGTGTGGGTGAGCAGTTCTTC. It yields the protein CASSFSGVGVGEQFF. This sequence joins TRBV7-3 and TRBJ2-1; D not resolved. Trimming took off 3 bases at V and 9 bases at J, with 18 bases between the two ends. This CDR3 region has 15 residues. Germline CDR1 is SGHTA and CDR2 is FQGTGA.

This clone was observed a handful of times. CDR3: CASSYFGTSDPQYF. In DNA, the CDR3 is TGTGCCAGCAGTTACTTTGGGACTAGCGACCCCCAGTACTTC. The chain is built from TRBV6-5 and TRBJ2-5; TRBD2 agrees at 10 bases. Germline loops: CDR1 MNHEY, CDR2 SVGAGI. The junction had 5 bases not matched to a gene; V was cut back by 1 base and J by 9 bases. This CDR3 spans 14 amino acids.

The rearrangement joins TRBV18 to TRBJ1-2; 7 bases align to TRBD1. The J segment lost 0 bases and the V segment lost 4 bases, leaving 2 bases of the junction unmatched. Germline assignment: CDR1 KGHSH and CDR2 LQKENI. The CDR3 is 14 residues long. The DNA for the CDR3 is TGTGCCAGCTCACAGCAGGGGGCTAACTATGGCTACACCTTC. Translated: CASSQQGANYGYTF.

The J gene is TRBJ2-5, the V gene TRBV7-9; TRBD2 might be the D (5 bases). V shed 0 bases and J shed 5 bases, with 19 bases lying between them. The germline gives CDR1 SEHNR, CDR2 FQNEAQ (reference sequence). The CDR3 length is 17 residues. The CDR3 sequence is CASSLALVREGEETQYF. As DNA, the CDR3 is TGTGCCAGCAGCTTAGCGCTTGTCCGGGAAGGAGAGGAGACCCAGTACTTC.

This chain uses TRBV5-1 with TRBJ2-2; 8 bases line up with TRBD2. Trimming removed 3 bases from V and 6 bases from J; junction bases left unmatched: 13. The CDR3 is made up of 17 amino acids. CDR1 is SGHRS and CDR2 is YFSETQ in the germline V gene. The CDR3 region is CASSSQRETRMAGELFF. In DNA form, the CDR3 reads TGCGCCAGCAGCTCCCAGCGGGAGACCCGTATGGCCGGGGAGCTGTTTTTT. Together with reference TRBV5-1 and TRBJ2-2, the CDR3 gives the full variable domain: KAGVTQTPRYLIKTRGQQVTLSCSPISGHRSVSWYQQTPGQGLQFLFEYFSETQRNKGNFPGRFSGRQFSNSRSEMNVSTLELGDSALYLCASSSQRETRMAGELFFGEGSRLTVL.

This CDR3 is CASSSQAGGLSGELFF. Written as DNA, the CDR3 is TGTGCCAGCAGCTCCCAAGCGGGAGGGCTTAGCGGGGAGCTGTTTTTT. The rearrangement uses TRBV7-3 and TRBJ2-2; 10 nucleotides align to TRBD2. This CDR3 contains 16 residues. After removal of 4 bases from V and 7 bases from J, the junction contained 9 bases not matched to a gene. CDR1 SGHTA and CDR2 FQGTGA come from the germline V gene.

The V gene is TRBV5-6, the J gene TRBJ2-5; 8 bases fit TRBD2. The CDR3 is 17 residues long. V trimming: 3 bases; J trimming: 5 bases; junction bases outside the gene matches: 15. Germline CDR1 reads SGHDT; CDR2 reads YYEEEE. CDR3 in amino acids: CASSSRTSFRDLETQYF. The CDR3 DNA is TGTGCCAGCAGCTCTAGGACTAGCTTCCGCGATTTGGAGACCCAGTACTTC.

The V and J genes are TRBV3-1 (or the pseudogene TRBV3-2) and TRBJ2-2; possible D gene TRBD2, 5 bases. CDR1 is LGHDT and CDR2 is YNNKEL in the germline V gene (reference sequence). The CDR3 consists of 14 residues. The ends were cut back, 4 bases at V and 5 bases at J, with 11 bases in the middle. As DNA, the CDR3 is TGTGCCAGCAGCCGTGGGGAGAGGACCGGGGAGCTGTTTTTT. Its translation is CASSRGERTGELFF.

The CDR3 loop reads CASSRLGGDGNTIYF. The CDR3 nucleotides are TGCGCCAGCAGCCGGTTAGGGGGTGATGGAAACACCATATATTTT. This chain links TRBV5-1 with TRBJ1-3; a possible D gene is TRBD1 (6 bases). The CDR3 length is 15 residues. The germline V and J ends were trimmed by 4 bases and 3 bases, with 14 bases remaining between them. Germline CDR1 SGHRS, CDR2 YFSETQ.

This clone has more than one count but fewer than ten. This chain connects TRBV7-9 to TRBJ2-5; 10 positions match TRBD1. The J segment lost 4 bases and the V segment lost 5 bases, leaving 13 bases of the junction unmatched. The germline gives CDR1 SEHNR, CDR2 FQNEAQ (reference sequence). The CDR3 runs to 17 residues. This chain's CDR3 is CASSVGNRQGAGETQYF. The CDR3 nucleotides read TGTGCCAGCAGCGTCGGGAACCGACAGGGGGCCGGAGAGACCCAGTACTTC. Variable domain in full (rest from reference TRBV7-9 and TRBJ2-5): DTGVSQNPRHKITKRGQNVTFRCDPISEHNRLYWYRQTLGQGPEFLTYFQNEAQLEKSRLLSDRFSAERPKGSFSTLEIQRTEQGDSAMYLCASSVGNRQGAGETQYFGPGTRLLVL.

The chain is built from TRBV6-2 or TRBV6-3 and TRBJ2-3; TRBD2 matches 11 bases. The CDR3 has 17 amino acids. The V segment lost 2 bases and the J segment 0 bases; nucleotides outside the gene matches: 4. Germline CDR1 and CDR2: MNHEY and SVGEGT. As DNA, the CDR3 is TGTGCCAGCAGTTACGTAGCGGGGGGGAGAAGCACAGATACGCAGTATTTT. Translating gives CASSYVAGGRSTDTQYF.

The V call is TRBV2, the J call TRBJ2-1; D uncertain. Trimming shortened V by 6 bases and J by 7 bases, and 7 bases separated the two germline ends. CDR3 length equals 11 residues. From germline, CDR1 is SNHLY and CDR2 FYNNEI. The CDR3 here is CASSYRNEQFF. The CDR3 DNA follows: TGTGCCAGCAGCTATCGTAATGAGCAGTTCTTC.

This clone was seen only a few times. This chain uses TRBV19 with TRBJ1-5; D gene unclear. This CDR3 has 13 amino acids. The germline V gene encodes CDR1 LNHDA and CDR2 SQIVND (reference sequence). V lost 8 bases and J lost 3, with 11 bases in between. For the CDR3, the DNA is TGTGCCAGTGCCGTGGGGTTCAATCAGCCCCAGCATTTT. It translates to CASAVGFNQPQHF.

On this clone: Distinct nucleotide sequences in the sample also encode this CDR3. The J gene is TRBJ2-1, the V gene TRBV2; D is uncertain. This CDR3 is built from 13 residues. Per the germline V gene, CDR1 is SNHLY and CDR2 is FYNNEI. Trimming removed 2 bases from V and 3 bases from J, with 5 bases in between. CDR3 nucleotides: TGTGCCAGCAGTGAATCCGTCTACAATGAGCAGTTCTTC. Protein: CASSESVYNEQFF.

This clone has just one count. This chain connects TRBV30 to TRBJ2-2; 10 bases are a match to TRBD1. J was trimmed by 6 bases and V by 3 bases; bases with no gene match: 4. Germline CDR1 is GTSNPN and CDR2 is SVGIG (reference sequence). The CDR3 spans 14 residues. CDR3: CAWRLGQGPGELFF. DNA of the CDR3: TGTGCCTGGAGATTGGGACAGGGGCCCGGGGAGCTGTTTTTT.